These 22 T cell receptor beta chains were sequenced from one sample in a study of CD8 T cells in Susac syndrome. Reverse transcription of roughly 0.5 to 1 ug RNA used random hexamers. TCRdb processed the immunoSEQ multiplex PCR reads anew with MiXCR; each CDR3 protein has one entry. In the table there are some 150,000 distinct CDR3 sequences, approximately 94% of which are singletons. The sample consisted of CD4+ T cells from PBMCs. These receptors all stem from a human donor in good health.

V is TRBV5-4 and J is TRBJ1-2, with a tentative D call TRBD1 (6 bases). The CDR3 consists of 14 residues. V dropped 4 bases and J dropped 5 bases, with 15 bases sitting between them. CDR1 is SGHNT and CDR2 is YYREEE in the germline V gene (reference sequence). DNA for the CDR3: TGTGCCAGCAGCCCAAACAGGGAGGGATATGGCTACACCTTC. Its translation: CASSPNREGYGYTF.

The rearrangement joins TRBV7-9 to TRBJ1-1, with D uncertain. This CDR3 spans 13 amino acids. CDR1 SEHNR and CDR2 FQNEAQ come from the germline V gene (reference sequence). With 2 bases removed from V and 0 bases from J, the gap between germline ends came to 4 bases. The CDR3 spells CASSLPVNTEAFF. The CDR3 DNA sequence: TGTGCCAGCAGCTTACCGGTGAACACTGAAGCTTTCTTT.

The chain recombines TRBV12-3 or TRBV12-4 with TRBJ2-2; D ambiguous. CDR3 length: 15 amino acids. V lost 5 bases and J lost 8, with 18 bases in between. Here the CDR3 reads CASSLTGPYPGELFF. As DNA, the CDR3 is TGTGCCAGCAGTCTAACCGGGCCCTACCCTGGGGAGCTGTTTTTT.

In DNA, the CDR3 is TGCAGTGCTCCCGGGACTTTCCTCAACACCGGGGAGCTGTTTTTT. As protein: CSAPGTFLNTGELFF. The V gene is TRBV20-1, the J gene TRBJ2-2; D is possibly TRBD2 (6 bases). Germline V CDR1 and CDR2: DFQATT, SNEGSKA (reference sequence). The CDR3 totals 15 residues. V lost 5 bases to trimming and J lost 2 bases, with 15 bases between them.

The chain combines TRBV7-9 with TRBJ2-5; 8 bases are shared with TRBD2. Germline V gene data show CDR1 as SEHNR and CDR2 as FQNEAQ (reference sequence). V trimming: 4 bases; J trimming: 5 bases; junction bases outside the gene matches: 6. CDR3 length equals 14 residues. This CDR3 reads CASSSSGSKETQYF. The DNA of the CDR3 is TGTGCCAGCAGCTCGAGCGGGAGCAAGGAGACCCAGTACTTC.

V is TRBV5-1 and J is TRBJ2-7; D perhaps matches TRBD1 (5 bases). V was clipped by 0 bases and J by 6 bases, with 13 bases between them. This CDR3 comprises 14 residues. CDR1 is SGHRS and CDR2 is YFSETQ in the germline V gene. CDR3 nucleotide sequence: TGCGCCAGCAGCTTGGAGGACCAGGGTGGCGAGCAGTACTTC. Its translation: CASSLEDQGGEQYF.

V is TRBV28 and J is TRBJ2-3, with TRBD2 as a possible D gene (7 bases). CDR1 and CDR2 from the germline V gene are MDHEN and SYDVKM. The CDR3 loop spans 15 amino acids. V was shortened by 7 bases and J by 2 bases, with 16 bases between the two germline ends. The CDR3 spells CASTLKGGNTDTQYF. CDR3 nucleotides: TGTGCCAGCACCCTGAAGGGGGGGAACACAGATACGCAGTATTTT.

This chain connects TRBV19 to TRBJ2-5; TRBD2 aligns across 11 bases. The CDR3 consists of 15 residues. Germline V CDR1 and CDR2: LNHDA, SQIVND (reference sequence). With V trimmed by 7 bases and J by 5 bases, 9 bases remained unmatched. The CDR3 loop is CASTLAGGPGETQYF. CDR3 nucleotide sequence: TGTGCCAGTACCTTAGCGGGAGGGCCTGGTGAGACCCAGTACTTC.

This clonotype was observed once. The chain couples TRBV6-2 or TRBV6-3 to TRBJ2-7; D is perhaps TRBD2 (5 bases). The CDR3 sequence is 16 residues long. The V gene lost 5 bases and the J gene lost 4 bases, with 21 bases spanning the gap. The germline gives CDR1 MNHEY, CDR2 SVGEGT. This CDR3 is CASSPRSWRRGYEQYF. The CDR3 DNA reads TGTGCCAGCAGTCCGAGAAGTTGGCGGAGAGGGTACGAGCAGTACTTC.

This clonotype showed up just once. The genes are TRBV6-6 and TRBJ2-7, with 7 bases identical to TRBD1. The CDR3 consists of 15 residues. Germline trimming cut 5 bases from V and 2 bases from J; bases unmatched to any gene: 9. CDR1 is MNHNY and CDR2 is SVGAGI in the germline V gene (reference sequence). The CDR3 region is CASSRGTGVPYEQYF. CDR3 bases: TGTGCCAGCAGTAGGGGCACAGGGGTGCCCTACGAGCAGTACTTC.

This chain links TRBV6-6 with TRBJ1-2, with a tentative D call TRBD1 (5 bases). The CDR3 is made up of 14 amino acids. Trimming shortened V by 1 base and J by 7 bases, and 13 bases separated the two germline ends. The germline V gene encodes CDR1 MNHNY and CDR2 SVGAGI (reference sequence). This CDR3 is CASSYLPGYSGYTF. The DNA of the CDR3 is TGTGCCAGCAGTTACTTACCAGGGTACTCTGGCTACACCTTC.

The chain recombines TRBV30 with TRBJ1-1; 11 bases line up with TRBD1. Looked up from germline, CDR1 is GTSNPN and CDR2 is SVGIG (reference sequence). The CDR3 covers 14 residues. V shed 3 bases and J 5 bases; nucleotides not matched to a gene: 5. CDR3: CAWSRDRGGTEAFF. The CDR3 region has the DNA TGTGCCTGGAGCCGGGACAGGGGGGGGACTGAAGCTTTCTTT.

This sequence joins TRBV27 and TRBJ1-2, with TRBD1 identical over 7 bases. V shed 6 bases and J 4 bases; nucleotides not matched to a gene: 14. Germline CDR1 is MNHEY and CDR2 is SMNVEV (reference sequence). There are 16 residues in the CDR3. CDR3: CASRSPRQGTSYGYTF. The CDR3 DNA reads TGTGCCAGCAGATCTCCACGACAGGGTACGAGCTATGGCTACACCTTC.

The chain is built from TRBV2 and TRBJ1-1, with no clear D. Trimming took 6 bases from V and 2 from J, leaving 10 bases between them. This CDR3 region has 13 residues. CDR1 and CDR2 from the germline V gene are SNHLY and FYNNEI. CDR3 nucleotide sequence: TGTGCCAGCAGGATTGTGTCAAACACTGAAGCTTTCTTT. Its protein is CASRIVSNTEAFF.

The chain joins TRBV3-1 to TRBJ2-1, with 11 bases matching TRBD2. The CDR3 extends over 18 amino acids. Unmatched junction bases numbered 10, after V lost 0 bases and J lost 6 bases. Germline loops: CDR1 LGHDT, CDR2 YNNKEL (reference sequence). The CDR3 bases are TGTGCCAGCAGCCAAGATCCGACTAGCGGGATACGGAGCAATGAGCAGTTCTTC. It is translated as CASSQDPTSGIRSNEQFF.

V usage is TRBV18 and J usage is TRBJ2-1; TRBD1 or TRBD2 may be the D gene (5 bases each). This CDR3 contains 15 residues. Germline V CDR1 and CDR2: KGHSH, LQKENI. V lost 0 bases, J lost 7 bases, and 13 bases lay in between. Here the CDR3 DNA reads TGTGCCAGCTCACCACCGGGACGCGTACTGAATGAGCAGTTCTTC. Amino acid sequence: CASSPPGRVLNEQFF.

The chain recombines TRBV6-6 with TRBJ1-2; 8 bases line up with TRBD1. The CDR3 loop spans 12 amino acids. Germline V gene lookup returns CDR1 MNHNY and CDR2 SVGAGI (reference sequence). V lost 6 bases, J lost 8 bases, and 5 bases stayed unmatched. The CDR3 nucleotides read TGTGCCAGCAGCGGACAGGGTCGAGGCTACACCTTC. This gives the protein CASSGQGRGYTF.

This clonotype was detected only a few times. The rearrangement joins TRBV2 to TRBJ2-7; 7 nucleotides agree with TRBD1. In germline, CDR1 is SNHLY, CDR2 FYNNEI. The CDR3 contains 14 residues. The V and J ends lost 8 bases and 5 bases, in that order; junction bases with no gene match: 12. Here the CDR3 reads CASSPGRQGHEQYF. In DNA, the CDR3 is TGTGCCAGCTCACCCGGCAGACAGGGCCACGAGCAGTACTTC.

V gene TRBV3-1 combines with J gene TRBJ1-1; tentatively, D is TRBD1 (6 bases). Per the germline V gene, CDR1 is LGHDT and CDR2 is YNNKEL (reference sequence). The V end was cut by 1 base, the J end by 6 bases, with 12 bases between. The CDR3 spans 14 residues. CDR3 nucleotides: TGTGCCAGCAGCCAAGTGGGGGCCGGCGCTGAAGCTTTCTTT. It codes for CASSQVGAGAEAFF.

V usage is TRBV7-2 and J usage is TRBJ2-1; TRBD2 matches at 7 bases. Unmatched junction bases numbered 6, after V lost 2 bases and J lost 8 bases. Germline V gene sequence: CDR1 SGHTA, CDR2 FQGNSA. CDR3 size: 14 residues. Here the CDR3 DNA reads TGTGCCAGCAGCTTAAGGACTAGTGGGGATGAGCAGTTCTTC. This sequence encodes CASSLRTSGDEQFF.

The V gene is TRBV28, the J gene TRBJ1-1; 9 bases agree with TRBD1. CDR3 size: 17 residues. Per the germline V gene, CDR1 is MDHEN and CDR2 is SYDVKM. Trimming at V came to 8 bases and at J to 1 base, leaving 14 bases not matched to a gene. The CDR3 is CASVAETGTGRNTEAFF. The DNA of the CDR3 is TGTGCCAGCGTAGCGGAGACTGGGACAGGGCGGAACACTGAAGCTTTCTTT.

CDR3 residues: CSVESAGAFEQFF. As DNA, the CDR3 is TGCAGCGTTGAATCAGCGGGAGCGTTTGAGCAGTTCTTC. This sequence joins TRBV29-1 and TRBJ2-1; TRBD2 aligns across 8 bases. This CDR3 spans 13 amino acids. CDR1 is SQVTM, CDR2 ANQGSEA, per germline. The J segment lost 9 bases and the V segment lost 2 bases, leaving 6 bases of the junction unmatched.